This TCR beta chain came from a study of T cells in Graves' hyperthyroidism and ophthalmopathy. Study results and limitations: Ophthalmopathy got predicted by the model a median about 6.5 months before its onset.

The investigators amplified TCR beta CDR3 regions from RNA transcripts. During a first-round RT-PCR of the TCR CDR3, the HTBI primer set was used. TCRdb independently ran MiXCR on the multiplex PCR reads; one entry per CDR3 protein. The sample includes around 690,000 distinct CDR3 sequences, about 18% of them seen just once. Stable Graves' hyperthyroidism meant no ophthalmopathy progression within 18 months. PBMCs were obtained from 10 ml fresh peripheral blood. Trimming removed 6 bases at V and 0 bases at J, with 15 bases between. Germline values: CDR1 DFQATT, CDR2 SNEGSKA (reference sequence). The CDR3 length is 14 residues. This clonotype was detected many times. Antigen unknown.

The origin of this receptor is a man aged 45-65 years with Graves' hyperthyroidism. The chain carries TRBV20-1 and TRBJ2-7; perhaps TRBD1 as D (6 bases). Specimen: blood. The CDR3 here is CSALGRDNSYEQYF. In DNA, the CDR3 is TGCAGTGCATTGGGCAGGGACAACTCCTACGAGCAGTACTTC.